Below, 19 T cell receptor beta chains from the same sample are listed, as sequenced in a study of blood T cell repertoires in COVID-19 (dated by TCRdb to the early 2020s). Library preparation was by the immunoSEQ multiplex PCR assay. What TCRdb holds here is the immuneACCESS table cut down to in-frame rearrangements. Part of the clones is not present; checked against another copy, under half of the missing clones reflect an unresolved V gene, and the others are unexplained. The sample table contains roughly 250,000 clones; only one count was recorded for 75% to 90% of them. The ten largest account for roughly 8.6% of the sample. Sequenced: peripheral blood. Receptors were obtained from a human donor in a cohort sampled during active COVID-19.

The CDR3 spells CASSPRQQGGNTIYF. Written as DNA, the CDR3 is TGTGCCAGCTCACCACGCCAGCAGGGTGGAAACACCATATATTTT. The chain combines TRBV18 with TRBJ1-3; possible D gene TRBD1, 5 bases. This CDR3 comprises 15 residues. V lost 1 base and J lost 3, with 10 bases in between. CDR1 and CDR2 from the germline V gene are KGHSH and LQKENI.

The chain uses TRBV5-1 and TRBJ2-3, with 11 bases lining up with TRBD2. Germline loops: CDR1 SGHRS, CDR2 YFSETQ. The J segment lost 4 bases and the V segment lost 4 bases, leaving 20 bases of the junction unmatched. This CDR3 comprises 20 residues. The CDR3 region has the DNA TGCGCCAGCAGCGCTCTAGCGGGAGGAATCTCGAGGGTTCTGGCAGATACGCAGTATTTT. Its protein is CASSALAGGISRVLADTQYF. The whole variable domain, remainder taken from reference TRBV5-1 and TRBJ2-3, is KAGVTQTPRYLIKTRGQQVTLSCSPISGHRSVSWYQQTPGQGLQFLFEYFSETQRNKGNFPGRFSGRQFSNSRSEMNVSTLELGDSALYLCASSALAGGISRVLADTQYFGPGTRLTVL.

This clone was counted a single time. This chain links TRBV5-1 with TRBJ2-2; 10 nucleotides agree with TRBD2. There are 16 residues in the CDR3. Trimming removed 4 bases from V and 6 bases from J; junction bases left unmatched: 9. Per the germline V gene, CDR1 is SGHRS and CDR2 is YFSETQ. CDR3 DNA sequence: TGCGCCAGCAGCCCACTGTTAGCGGGGGGTGCCGGGGAGCTGTTTTTT. Its translation: CASSPLLAGGAGELFF.

The CDR3 DNA follows: TGTGCCAGCAGCCAGAAAGTGGGAGGGCCATTAGGCGAGCAGTACTTC. This sequence encodes CASSQKVGGPLGEQYF. V gene TRBV5-8 combines with J gene TRBJ2-7; 7 bases agree with TRBD2. Germline V gene lookup returns CDR1 SGHTS and CDR2 YDEGEE. CDR3 length equals 16 residues. V shed 4 bases, J shed 6 bases, and the junction held 16 bases outside the gene matches. Variable domain in full (rest from reference TRBV5-8 and TRBJ2-7): EAGVTQSPTHLIKTRGQQATLRCSPISGHTSVYWYQQALGLGLQFLLWYDEGEERNRGNFPPRFSGRQFPNYSSELNVNALELEDSALYLCASSQKVGGPLGEQYFGPGTRLTVT.

About this clone: Other nucleotide sequences from this sample produce the same CDR3. The chain uses TRBV11-2 and TRBJ2-2, with TRBD1 matching over 8 bases. The CDR3 extends over 16 amino acids. Germline loops: CDR1 SGHAT, CDR2 FQNNGV. The V gene end was trimmed by 2 bases and the J gene end by 0 bases; junction bases not matched to a gene: 2. CDR3 nucleotides: TGTGCCAGCAGCTTAAGGGACAGGCCGAACACCGGGGAGCTGTTTTTT. Its protein is CASSLRDRPNTGELFF.

The CDR3 protein is CARSTAGAPQDTQYF. As DNA, the CDR3 is TGTGCCAGAAGCACCGCGGGGGCCCCCCAAGATACGCAGTATTTT. The chain recombines TRBV5-3 with TRBJ2-3; possible D gene TRBD2, 7 bases. TRBV5-3 is annotated as an ORF whose role is uncertain. The CDR3 loop spans 15 amino acids. V lost 4 bases and J 5 bases, leaving 17 bases between the germline ends.

The chain uses TRBV9 and TRBJ2-1, with 7 bases that match TRBD1. The V and J ends lost 2 bases and 2 bases, in that order; junction bases with no gene match: 7. This CDR3 contains 16 residues. Germline values: CDR1 SGDLS, CDR2 YYNGEE. CDR3 protein: CASSVLRQGAYNEQFF. The CDR3 bases are TGTGCCAGCAGCGTTTTAAGACAGGGAGCCTACAATGAGCAGTTCTTC.

This chain links TRBV3-1 (or the pseudogene TRBV3-2) with TRBJ2-3; no clear D. Trimming pared 1 base from V and 3 bases from J, leaving 11 bases between. Germline V gene sequence: CDR1 LGHDT, CDR2 YNNKEL (reference sequence). This CDR3 spans 15 amino acids. CDR3 nucleotide sequence: TGTGCCAGCAGCCAAGTACCGGCGGTAACAGATACGCAGTATTTT. It encodes CASSQVPAVTDTQYF.

In regard to this clone: Other nucleotide sequences from this sample produce the same CDR3. V gene TRBV6-5 combines with J gene TRBJ1-2, with TRBD1 matching over 7 bases. The V gene's germline CDR1 is MNHEY and CDR2 SVGAGI. V trimming: 5 bases; J trimming: 3 bases; junction bases outside the gene matches: 3. This CDR3 has 13 amino acids. This CDR3 is CASSPTGDYGYTF. For the CDR3, the DNA is TGTGCCAGCAGTCCTACAGGGGACTATGGCTACACCTTC.

This sequence joins TRBV7-2 and TRBJ1-1; D remains ambiguous. Germline V gene sequence: CDR1 SGHTA, CDR2 FQGNSA. V was shortened by 0 bases and J by 5 bases, with 13 bases between the two germline ends. The CDR3 has 15 amino acids. The CDR3 DNA reads TGTGCCAGCAGCTTAGCCACAGCATTGCCGACTGAAGCTTTCTTT. Protein product: CASSLATALPTEAFF.

The chain has TRBV3-1 (or the pseudogene TRBV3-2) and TRBJ2-1, with a tentative D call TRBD2 (6 bases). Looked up from germline, CDR1 is LGHDT and CDR2 is YNNKEL (reference sequence). CDR3 length: 16 residues. V lost 5 bases and J lost 8, with 22 bases in between. The CDR3 loop reads CASSYRTTPRVDEQFF. The CDR3 nucleotides are TGTGCCAGCAGCTACCGGACTACTCCACGCGTGGATGAGCAGTTCTTC.

The J gene is TRBJ2-3, the V gene TRBV18; D might be TRBD1 (5 bases). This CDR3 comprises 15 residues. CDR1 and CDR2 from the germline V gene are KGHSH and LQKENI. The germline V and J ends were trimmed by 3 bases and 4 bases, with 14 bases remaining between them. The CDR3 sequence: CASSPGITGADTQYF. In DNA form, the CDR3 reads TGTGCCAGCTCACCGGGGATTACAGGTGCAGATACGCAGTATTTT.

V gene TRBV24-1 combines with J gene TRBJ1-5; 7 bases are shared with TRBD1. The germline CDR1 and CDR2 sequences are KGHDR and SFDVKD. V was pared by 5 bases and J by 3 bases, with 9 bases of the junction left unmatched. CDR3 length: 16 residues. The DNA for the CDR3 is TGTGCCACCAGTGGTAAGAGGGGGCCGAACAATCAGCCCCAGCATTTT. Translation gives CATSGKRGPNNQPQHF.

This rearrangement joins TRBV5-8 to TRBJ1-1, with TRBD1 matching 11 bases. The CDR3 length is 16 residues. The junction had 8 bases not matched to a gene; V was cut back by 4 bases and J by 3 bases. Germline V lookup: CDR1 SGHTS, CDR2 YDEGEE. CDR3 sequence reads: CASSLLTGQGDTEAFF. The CDR3 nucleotides are TGTGCCAGCAGCCTATTAACGGGACAGGGGGACACTGAAGCTTTCTTT.

The chain is built from TRBV19 and TRBJ1-1; D call uncertain. Germline values: CDR1 LNHDA, CDR2 SQIVND (reference sequence). The CDR3 covers 13 residues. V dropped 3 bases and J dropped 3 bases, with 8 bases sitting between them. Here the CDR3 DNA reads TGTGCCAGTAGTATGGACTGGGACACTGAAGCTTTCTTT. Protein sequence: CASSMDWDTEAFF.

The chain uses TRBV10-3 and TRBJ2-5, with 13 bases identical to TRBD2. J lost 0 bases, V lost 6 bases, and 7 bases had no gene match. The CDR3 is 17 residues long. Germline V gives CDR1 ENHRY, CDR2 SYGVKD. CDR3 nucleotide sequence: TGTGCCATCAGACGGACTAGCGGGGGTTTTGACCAAGAGACCCAGTACTTC. Translated: CAIRRTSGGFDQETQYF.

The J gene is TRBJ2-7, the V gene TRBV6-2 or TRBV6-3, with 11 nucleotides matching TRBD2. Germline CDR1 is MNHEY and CDR2 is SVGEGT. The CDR3 length is 15 residues. J lost 2 bases, V lost 5 bases, and 5 bases had no gene match. The CDR3 DNA reads TGTGCCAGCAGTCCACCGGGACTAGCGGCCTACGAGCAGTACTTC. Translated, it gives CASSPPGLAAYEQYF.

This chain links TRBV27 with TRBJ2-1; a possible D gene is TRBD2 (5 bases). The CDR3 contains 11 residues. The V gene's germline CDR1 is MNHEY and CDR2 SMNVEV (reference sequence). Trimming pared 6 bases from V and 8 bases from J, leaving 8 bases between. CDR3 sequence reads: CASRARDEQFF. In DNA, the CDR3 is TGTGCCAGCAGGGCGAGGGATGAGCAGTTCTTC.

This clone was recorded once. The chain uses TRBV10-2 and TRBJ2-7; possible D gene TRBD1, 6 bases. Trimming pared 5 bases from V and 3 bases from J, leaving 17 bases between. CDR1 is WSHSY and CDR2 is SAAADI in the germline V gene. CDR3 size: 15 residues. CDR3 nucleotide sequence: TGCGCCAGCAGTTCCGGGACACCAAGGCGCTACGAGCAGTACTTC. Protein sequence: CASSSGTPRRYEQYF.